The rows below give T cell receptor beta chains drawn from one sample of a study of T cell repertoires in cytomegalovirus infection. In TCRdb, the reads were re-called with MiXCR into one record per CDR3 protein. The sample lists under 200,000 distinct CDR3 sequences, roughly 9% occurring once. The sample consisted of PBMCs. The receptors here all came from a human donor in good health (CMV status not recorded). Some clones in this sample may be carry-over from other donors' samples. The CDR3 runs from the conserved cysteine through the conserved F or W. The order of the fields is J gene, V gene, clone size, D gene, CDR3 protein, CDR3 DNA. A D gene is named only where the DNA matches it firmly. Some rows have no size entry. The others give once, few or many, or a class for an expanded clone.

j_gene: TRBJ1-1; v_gene: TRBV7-9; abundance: many; d_gene: -; CDR3aa: CASSLYASMNTEAFF; CDR3nt: TGTGCCAGCAGCTTATATGCAAGCATGAACACTGAAGCTTTCTTT
j_gene: TRBJ1-1; v_gene: TRBV5-1; abundance: many; d_gene: TRBD1; CDR3aa: CASSSTTGGSTEAFF; CDR3nt: TGCGCCAGCAGCTCCACTACAGGGGGGAGTACTGAAGCTTTCTTT
j_gene: TRBJ1-3; v_gene: TRBV20-1; abundance: -; d_gene: -; CDR3aa: CSAAGGLIGNTIYF; CDR3nt: TGCAGTGCGGCGGGGGGTTTAATTGGAAACACCATATATTTT
j_gene: TRBJ1-4; v_gene: TRBV12-3/TRBV12-4; abundance: many; d_gene: TRBD1; CDR3aa: CASTPDRGILKLFF; CDR3nt: TGTGCCAGCACCCCGGACAGGGGGATTTTAAAACTGTTTTTT
j_gene: TRBJ2-3; v_gene: TRBV14; abundance: -; d_gene: -; CDR3aa: CASSQARLDTQYF; CDR3nt: TGTGCCAGCAGCCAAGCCCGCCTTGATACGCAGTATTTT
j_gene: TRBJ1-4; v_gene: TRBV6-1; abundance: few; d_gene: -; CDR3aa: CASSSGLGNEKLFF; CDR3nt: TGTGCCAGCAGCTCGGGACTCGGGAATGAAAAACTGTTTTTT
j_gene: TRBJ2-3; v_gene: TRBV7-2; abundance: many; d_gene: TRBD2; CDR3aa: CASSSIAGSSTDTQYF; CDR3nt: TGTGCCAGCAGTTCCATAGCGGGGAGTAGCACAGATACGCAGTATTTT
j_gene: TRBJ2-1; v_gene: TRBV19; abundance: few; d_gene: -; CDR3aa: CASSIGRGTFNEQFF; CDR3nt: TGTGCCAGTAGTATCGGCAGGGGTACTTTCAATGAGCAGTTCTTC
j_gene: TRBJ2-7; v_gene: TRBV20-1; abundance: -; d_gene: TRBD2; CDR3aa: CSAPNLAGSYEQYF; CDR3nt: TGCAGTGCTCCTAACCTAGCGGGATCCTACGAGCAGTACTTC
j_gene: TRBJ1-5; v_gene: TRBV10-3; abundance: -; d_gene: -; CDR3aa: CAISENVGNQPQHF; CDR3nt: TGTGCCATCAGTGAAAACGTGGGCAATCAGCCCCAGCATTTT
j_gene: TRBJ2-7; v_gene: TRBV6-2/TRBV6-3; abundance: few; d_gene: TRBD2; CDR3aa: CASSRGGLPTEQYF; CDR3nt: TGTGCCAGCAGTCGCGGGGGGCTACCTACCGAGCAGTACTTC
j_gene: TRBJ2-2; v_gene: TRBV5-1; abundance: few; d_gene: TRBD1; CDR3aa: CASSSTGVTGELFF; CDR3nt: TGCGCCAGCAGCTCTACAGGGGTCACCGGGGAGCTGTTTTTT
j_gene: TRBJ2-1; v_gene: TRBV7-2; abundance: medium-sized; d_gene: -; CDR3aa: CASSFRRADGEQFF; CDR3nt: TGTGCCAGCAGCTTCCGGAGGGCCGACGGTGAGCAGTTCTTC
j_gene: TRBJ2-1; v_gene: TRBV5-1; abundance: few; d_gene: -; CDR3aa: CASSLDGSVGEQFF; CDR3nt: TGCGCCAGCAGCTTGGACGGGAGCGTAGGGGAGCAGTTCTTC
j_gene: TRBJ2-1; v_gene: TRBV6-2/TRBV6-3; abundance: many; d_gene: -; CDR3aa: CASSLSINEQFF; CDR3nt: TGTGCCAGCAGTTTATCCATCAATGAGCAGTTCTTC